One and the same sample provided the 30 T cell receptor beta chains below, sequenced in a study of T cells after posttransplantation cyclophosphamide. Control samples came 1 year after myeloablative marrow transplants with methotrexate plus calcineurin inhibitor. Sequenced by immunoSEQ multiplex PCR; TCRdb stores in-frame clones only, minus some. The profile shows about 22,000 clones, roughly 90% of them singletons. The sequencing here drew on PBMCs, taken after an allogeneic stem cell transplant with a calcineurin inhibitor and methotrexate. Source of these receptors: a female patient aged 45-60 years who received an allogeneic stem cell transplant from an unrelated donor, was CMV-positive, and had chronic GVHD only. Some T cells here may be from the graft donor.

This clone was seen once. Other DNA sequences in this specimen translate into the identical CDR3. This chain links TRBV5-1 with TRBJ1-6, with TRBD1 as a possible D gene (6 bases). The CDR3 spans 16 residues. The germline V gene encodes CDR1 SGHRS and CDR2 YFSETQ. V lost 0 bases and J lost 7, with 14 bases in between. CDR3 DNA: TGCGCCAGCAGCTTGGAGCAGGGGCGATCGAATTCACCCCTCCACTTT. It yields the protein CASSLEQGRSNSPLHF.

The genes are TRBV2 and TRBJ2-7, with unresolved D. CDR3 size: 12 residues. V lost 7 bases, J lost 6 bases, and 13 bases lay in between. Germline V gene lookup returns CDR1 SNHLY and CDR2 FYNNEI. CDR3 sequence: CASINYLLEQYF. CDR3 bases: TGTGCCAGCATAAACTACCTGCTCGAGCAGTACTTC.

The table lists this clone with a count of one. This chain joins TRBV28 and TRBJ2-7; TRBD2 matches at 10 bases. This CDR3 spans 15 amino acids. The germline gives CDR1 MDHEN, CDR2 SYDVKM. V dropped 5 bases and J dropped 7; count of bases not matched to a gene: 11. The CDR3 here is CASSKAGGRRGEQYF. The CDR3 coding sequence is TGTGCCAGCAGTAAAGCGGGAGGGCGCCGTGGTGAGCAGTACTTC.

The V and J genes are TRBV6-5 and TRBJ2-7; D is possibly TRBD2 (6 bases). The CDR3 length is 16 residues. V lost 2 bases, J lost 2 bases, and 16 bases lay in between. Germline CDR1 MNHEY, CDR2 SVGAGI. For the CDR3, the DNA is TGTGCCAGCAGTTACCGCGGGGTCGGCGAACCCTACGAGCAGTACTTC. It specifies CASSYRGVGEPYEQYF.

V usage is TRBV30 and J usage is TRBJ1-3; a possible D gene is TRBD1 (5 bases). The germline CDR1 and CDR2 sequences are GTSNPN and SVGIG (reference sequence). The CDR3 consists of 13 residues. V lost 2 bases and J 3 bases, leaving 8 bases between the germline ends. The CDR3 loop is CAWSQGLGNTIYF. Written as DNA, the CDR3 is TGTGCCTGGAGTCAGGGACTTGGAAACACCATATATTTT.

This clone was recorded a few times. The CDR3 spells CASSPNPLVGTSGSAQYF. CDR3 sequence (DNA): TGTGCCAGCTCACCAAACCCCCTTGTGGGGACTAGCGGGAGCGCGCAGTATTTT. This rearrangement joins TRBV18 to TRBJ2-3; the match to TRBD2 covers 14 bases. The CDR3 has 18 amino acids. Germline trimming cut 2 bases from V and 10 bases from J; bases unmatched to any gene: 14. The germline CDR1 and CDR2 sequences are KGHSH and LQKENI.

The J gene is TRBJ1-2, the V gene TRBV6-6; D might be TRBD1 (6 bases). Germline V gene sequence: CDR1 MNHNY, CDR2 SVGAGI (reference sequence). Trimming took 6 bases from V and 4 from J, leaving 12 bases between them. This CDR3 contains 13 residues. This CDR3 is CASRTAGVYGYTF. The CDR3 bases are TGTGCCAGCAGGACGGCAGGGGTCTATGGCTACACCTTC.

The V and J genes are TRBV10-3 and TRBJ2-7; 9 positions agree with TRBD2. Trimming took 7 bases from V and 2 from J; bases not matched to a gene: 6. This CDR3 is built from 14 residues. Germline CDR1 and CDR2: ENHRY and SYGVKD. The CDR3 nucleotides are TGTGCCATCAAAGCGGGAGGAATCACCTACGAGCAGTACTTC. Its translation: CAIKAGGITYEQYF.

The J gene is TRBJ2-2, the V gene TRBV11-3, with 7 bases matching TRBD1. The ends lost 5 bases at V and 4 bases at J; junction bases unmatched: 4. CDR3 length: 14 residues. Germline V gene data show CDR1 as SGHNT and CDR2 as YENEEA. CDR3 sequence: CASSPDRATGELFF. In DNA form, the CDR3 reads TGTGCCAGCAGCCCTGACAGGGCCACCGGGGAGCTGTTTTTT. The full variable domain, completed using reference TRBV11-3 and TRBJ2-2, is EAGVVQSPRYKIIEKKQPVAFWCNPISGHNTLYWYLQNLGQGPELLIRYENEEAVDDSQLPKDRFSAERLKGVDSTLKIQPAELGDSAVYLCASSPDRATGELFFGEGSRLTVL.

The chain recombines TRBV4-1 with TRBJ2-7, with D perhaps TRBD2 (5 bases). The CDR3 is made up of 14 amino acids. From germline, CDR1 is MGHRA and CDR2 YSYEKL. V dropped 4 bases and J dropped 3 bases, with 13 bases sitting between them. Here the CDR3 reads CASSLQSRGYEQYF. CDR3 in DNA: TGCGCCAGCAGCCTCCAATCCCGGGGCTACGAGCAGTACTTC.

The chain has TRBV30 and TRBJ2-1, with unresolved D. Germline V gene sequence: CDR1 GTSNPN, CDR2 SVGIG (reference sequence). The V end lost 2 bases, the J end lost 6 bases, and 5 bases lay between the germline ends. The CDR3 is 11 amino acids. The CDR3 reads CAWSPGNEQFF. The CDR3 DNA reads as TGTGCCTGGAGTCCGGGCAATGAGCAGTTCTTC. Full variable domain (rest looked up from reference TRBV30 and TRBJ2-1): SQTIHQWPATLVQPVGSPLSLECTVEGTSNPNLYWYRQAAGRGLQLLFYSVGIGQISSEVPQNLSASRPQDRQFILSSKKLLLSDSGFYLCAWSPGNEQFFGPGTRLTVL.

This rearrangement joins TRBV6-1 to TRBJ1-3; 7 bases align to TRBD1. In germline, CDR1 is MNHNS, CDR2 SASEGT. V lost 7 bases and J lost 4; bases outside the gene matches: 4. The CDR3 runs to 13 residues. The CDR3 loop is CASTGTAGNTIYF. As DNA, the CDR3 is TGTGCCAGCACCGGGACAGCAGGAAACACCATATATTTT.

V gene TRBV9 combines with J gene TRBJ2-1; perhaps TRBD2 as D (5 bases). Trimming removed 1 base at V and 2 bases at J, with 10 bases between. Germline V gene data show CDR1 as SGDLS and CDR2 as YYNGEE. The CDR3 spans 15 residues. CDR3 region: CASSVTEAAYNEQFF. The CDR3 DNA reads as TGTGCCAGCAGCGTAACGGAGGCAGCCTACAATGAGCAGTTCTTC.

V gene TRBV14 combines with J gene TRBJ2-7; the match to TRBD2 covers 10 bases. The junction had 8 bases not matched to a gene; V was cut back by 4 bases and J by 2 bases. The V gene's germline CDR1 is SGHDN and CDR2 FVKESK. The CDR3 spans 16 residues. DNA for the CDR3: TGTGCCAGCAGCCCCGGGGGACTAGCGACCGCCTACGAGCAGTACTTC. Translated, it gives CASSPGGLATAYEQYF.

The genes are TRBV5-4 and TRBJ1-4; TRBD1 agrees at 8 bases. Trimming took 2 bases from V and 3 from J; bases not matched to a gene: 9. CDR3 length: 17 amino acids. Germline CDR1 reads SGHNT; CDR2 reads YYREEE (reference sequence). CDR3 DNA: TGTGCCAGCAGCTTCCCGGACAGGGAGGGGGCTAATGAAAAACTGTTTTTT. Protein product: CASSFPDREGANEKLFF.

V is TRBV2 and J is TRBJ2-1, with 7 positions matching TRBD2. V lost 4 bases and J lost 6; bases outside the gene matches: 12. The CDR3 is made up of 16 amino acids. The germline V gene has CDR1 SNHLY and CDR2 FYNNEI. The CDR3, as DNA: TGTGCCAGCAGTGGATCCCTAGCGGCCTATCCCAATGAGCAGTTCTTC. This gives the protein CASSGSLAAYPNEQFF. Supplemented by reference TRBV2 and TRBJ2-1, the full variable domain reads EPEVTQTPSHQVTQMGQEVILRCVPISNHLYFYWYRQILGQKVEFLVSFYNNEISEKSEIFDDQFSVERPDGSNFTLKIRSTKLEDSAMYFCASSGSLAAYPNEQFFGPGTRLTVL.

The CDR3 loop is CSVNRGRLDGYTF. The CDR3, as DNA: TGCAGCGTAAACAGGGGGCGGTTGGATGGCTACACCTTC. This sequence joins TRBV29-1 and TRBJ1-2; 9 nucleotides match TRBD1. CDR1 is SQVTM, CDR2 ANQGSEA, per germline. V lost 6 bases to trimming and J lost 6 bases; unmatched junction nucleotides: 8. The CDR3 is 13 residues long.

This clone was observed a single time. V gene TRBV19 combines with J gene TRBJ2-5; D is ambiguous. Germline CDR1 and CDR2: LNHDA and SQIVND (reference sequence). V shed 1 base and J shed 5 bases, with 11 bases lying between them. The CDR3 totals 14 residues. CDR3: CASSIATKTETQYF. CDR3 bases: TGTGCCAGTAGTATAGCTACGAAAACGGAGACCCAGTACTTC.

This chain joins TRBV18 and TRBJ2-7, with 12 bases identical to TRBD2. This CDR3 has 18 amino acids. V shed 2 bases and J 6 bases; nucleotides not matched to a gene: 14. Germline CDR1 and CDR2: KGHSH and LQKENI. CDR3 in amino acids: CASSPRLRTSGTGGEQYF. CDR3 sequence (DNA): TGTGCCAGCTCACCAAGGCTTAGGACTAGCGGGACTGGGGGCGAGCAGTACTTC.

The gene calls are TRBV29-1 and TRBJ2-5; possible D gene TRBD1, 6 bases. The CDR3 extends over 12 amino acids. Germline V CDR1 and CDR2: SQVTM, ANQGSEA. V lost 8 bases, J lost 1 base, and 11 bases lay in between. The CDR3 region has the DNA TGCAGCACCACAGGGTTCCAAGAGACCCAGTACTTC. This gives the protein CSTTGFQETQYF.

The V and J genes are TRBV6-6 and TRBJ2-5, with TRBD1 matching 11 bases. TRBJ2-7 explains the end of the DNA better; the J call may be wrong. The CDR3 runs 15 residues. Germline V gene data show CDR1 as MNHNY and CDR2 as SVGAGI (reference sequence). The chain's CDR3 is CASSWTGGTTYEQYF. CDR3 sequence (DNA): TGTGCCAGCAGCTGGACAGGGGGCACTACCTACGAGCAGTACTTC.

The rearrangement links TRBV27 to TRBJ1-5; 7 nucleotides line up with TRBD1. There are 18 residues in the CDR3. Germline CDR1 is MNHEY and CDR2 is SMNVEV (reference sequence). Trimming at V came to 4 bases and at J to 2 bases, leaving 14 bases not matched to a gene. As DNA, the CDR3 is TGTGCCAGCAGTTCCCGGACAGGAGGGGGCTCCGGCAATCAGCCCCAGCATTTT. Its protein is CASSSRTGGGSGNQPQHF.

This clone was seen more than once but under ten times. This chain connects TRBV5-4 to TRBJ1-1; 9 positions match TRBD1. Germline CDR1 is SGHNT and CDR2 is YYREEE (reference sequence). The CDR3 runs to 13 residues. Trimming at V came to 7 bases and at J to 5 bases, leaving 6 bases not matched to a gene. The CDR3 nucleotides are TGTGCCAGCGGCCGGACAGGGGTGACTGAAGCTTTCTTT. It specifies CASGRTGVTEAFF.

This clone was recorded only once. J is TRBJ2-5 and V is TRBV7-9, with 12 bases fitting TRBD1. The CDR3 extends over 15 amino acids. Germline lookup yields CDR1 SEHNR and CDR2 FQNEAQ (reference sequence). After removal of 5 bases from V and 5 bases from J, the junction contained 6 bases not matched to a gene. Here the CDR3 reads CASSKGQGAVETQYF. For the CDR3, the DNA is TGTGCCAGCAGCAAGGGACAGGGGGCGGTGGAGACCCAGTACTTC.

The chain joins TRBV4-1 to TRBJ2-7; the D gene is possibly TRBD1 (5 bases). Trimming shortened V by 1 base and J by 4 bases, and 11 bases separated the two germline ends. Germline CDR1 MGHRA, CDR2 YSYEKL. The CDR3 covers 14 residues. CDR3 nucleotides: TGCGCCAGCAGCCAAGTTGGAGACAGTTACGAGCAGTACTTC. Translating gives CASSQVGDSYEQYF.

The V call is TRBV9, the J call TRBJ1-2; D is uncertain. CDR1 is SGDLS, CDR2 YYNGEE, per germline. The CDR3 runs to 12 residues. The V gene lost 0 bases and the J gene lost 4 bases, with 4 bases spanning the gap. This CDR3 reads CASSVAGYGYTF. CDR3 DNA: TGTGCCAGCAGCGTAGCAGGCTATGGCTACACCTTC.

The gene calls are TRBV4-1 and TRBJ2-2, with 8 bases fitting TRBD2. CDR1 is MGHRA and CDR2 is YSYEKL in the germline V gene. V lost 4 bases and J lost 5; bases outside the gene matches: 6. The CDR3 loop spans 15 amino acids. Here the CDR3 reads CASSPLAEKTGELFF. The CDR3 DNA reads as TGCGCCAGCAGCCCACTAGCGGAGAAAACCGGGGAGCTGTTTTTT.

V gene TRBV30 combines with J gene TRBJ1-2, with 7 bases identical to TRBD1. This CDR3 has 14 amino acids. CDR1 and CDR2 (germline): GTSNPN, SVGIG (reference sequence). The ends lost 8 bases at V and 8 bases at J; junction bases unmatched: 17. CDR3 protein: CAGDSTGTSLGYTF. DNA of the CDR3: TGTGCCGGGGACTCGACAGGGACGTCTCTCGGCTACACCTTC.

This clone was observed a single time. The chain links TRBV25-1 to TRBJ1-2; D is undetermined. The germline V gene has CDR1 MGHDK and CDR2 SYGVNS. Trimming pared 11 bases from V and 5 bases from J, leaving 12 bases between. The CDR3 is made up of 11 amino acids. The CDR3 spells CASGRGYGYTF. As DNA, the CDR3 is TGTGCCTCTGGGCGTGGGTATGGCTACACCTTC.

The chain's CDR3 is CASSVRAEYTEAFF. The CDR3 nucleotides read TGTGCCAGCAGTGTCAGGGCTGAATACACTGAAGCTTTCTTT. The chain combines TRBV2 with TRBJ1-1; TRBD1 is a possible D gene (5 bases). CDR1 is SNHLY and CDR2 is FYNNEI in the germline V gene. V was pared by 4 bases and J by 3 bases, with 12 bases between. There are 14 residues in the CDR3.